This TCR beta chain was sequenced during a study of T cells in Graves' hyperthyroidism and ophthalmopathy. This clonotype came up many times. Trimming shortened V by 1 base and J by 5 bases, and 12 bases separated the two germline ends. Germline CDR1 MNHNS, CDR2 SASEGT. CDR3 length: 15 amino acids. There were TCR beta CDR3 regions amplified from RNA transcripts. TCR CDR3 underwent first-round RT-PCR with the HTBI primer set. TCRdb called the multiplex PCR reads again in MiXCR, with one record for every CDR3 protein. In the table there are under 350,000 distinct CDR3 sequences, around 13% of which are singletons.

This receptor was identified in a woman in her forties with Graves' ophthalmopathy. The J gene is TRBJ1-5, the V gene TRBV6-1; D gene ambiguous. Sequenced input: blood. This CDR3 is CASSEEETPYQPQHF. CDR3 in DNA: TGTGCCAGCAGTGAAGAGGAGACTCCCTATCAGCCCCAGCATTTT.